These 15 T cell receptor beta chains were sequenced from one sample in a study of blood T cells in healthy people across ages. It was with a sample-barcoded 5' primer and a J-beta primer mix that a second PCR of about 6 to 12 cycles was run. TCRdb re-called the 5' RACE reads with MiXCR, one entry per CDR3 protein. The data contain some 730,000 distinct CDR3 sequences, 22% of them singletons. Input material: blood. These receptors all come from a man between 65 and 85 years old in good health.

The chain employs TRBV5-1 and TRBJ2-1; D uncertain. V was pared by 4 bases and J by 6 bases, with 5 bases between. This CDR3 has 11 amino acids. CDR1 is SGHRS, CDR2 YFSETQ, per germline. CDR3 region: CASSTRNEQFF. The CDR3 bases are TGCGCCAGCAGCACACGCAATGAGCAGTTCTTC.

The J gene is TRBJ2-3, the V gene TRBV20-1; TRBD2 matches 10 bases. Unmatched junction bases numbered 9, after V lost 3 bases and J lost 3 bases. The CDR3 totals 16 residues. Germline-derived CDR1 and CDR2 are DFQATT and SNEGSKA (reference sequence). The CDR3 region has the DNA TGCAGTGCTAGCAACCCGGTACTAGCGGGGACAGATACGCAGTATTTT. It encodes CSASNPVLAGTDTQYF.

The chain uses TRBV3-1 and TRBJ1-2, with 7 bases aligning to TRBD1. CDR1 is LGHDT, CDR2 YNNKEL, per germline (reference sequence). The CDR3 is made up of 15 amino acids. With V trimmed by 0 bases and J by 5 bases, 6 bases remained unmatched. The CDR3 protein is CASSQDPGGRYGYTF. For the CDR3, the DNA is TGTGCCAGCAGCCAAGATCCAGGGGGTCGGTATGGCTACACCTTC.

This rearrangement joins TRBV20-1 to TRBJ2-2, with a possible D match to TRBD1 (8 bases). V shed 3 bases and J shed 5 bases, with 19 bases lying between them. There are 16 residues in the CDR3. From germline, CDR1 is DFQATT and CDR2 SNEGSKA (reference sequence). The CDR3 sequence is CSARPWGGQETGELFF. CDR3 coding DNA: TGCAGTGCTAGGCCCTGGGGGGGACAGGAGACCGGGGAGCTGTTTTTT.

V usage is TRBV7-9 and J usage is TRBJ2-4; TRBD1 agrees at 9 bases. Germline assignment: CDR1 SEHNR and CDR2 FQNEAQ (reference sequence). The CDR3 length is 18 residues. J was trimmed by 0 bases and V by 2 bases; bases with no gene match: 8. The CDR3 reads CASSLFGTGTLAKNIQYF. The CDR3 region has the DNA TGTGCCAGCAGCTTATTTGGGACAGGGACATTAGCCAAAAACATTCAGTACTTC.

The rearrangement links TRBV14 to TRBJ2-1; no firm D call. Per the germline V gene, CDR1 is SGHDN and CDR2 is FVKESK. V lost 4 bases to trimming and J lost 4 bases, with 20 bases between them. This CDR3 spans 17 amino acids. The CDR3 here is CASSPKNVEVPYNEQFF. The DNA for the CDR3 is TGTGCCAGCAGCCCCAAAAATGTCGAGGTCCCTTACAATGAGCAGTTCTTC. Full variable domain (missing parts from reference TRBV14 and TRBJ2-1): EAGVTQFPSHSVIEKGQTVTLRCDPISGHDNLYWYRRVMGKEIKFLLHFVKESKQDESGMPNNRFLAERTGGTYSTLKVQPAELEDSGVYFCASSPKNVEVPYNEQFFGPGTRLTVL.

This clonotype was counted only a few times. The gene calls are TRBV29-1 and TRBJ2-1; 8 bases match TRBD1. With the DNA end fitting TRBJ2-7 better, the J assignment may be wrong. CDR3 size: 13 residues. The germline CDR1 and CDR2 sequences are SQVTM and ANQGSEA. CDR3 DNA sequence: TGCAGCGCCGGGGGAGGACAGGGCTACGAGCAGTACTTC. Its protein is CSAGGGQGYEQYF.

The chain has TRBV7-2 and TRBJ1-1, with TRBD1 matching 12 bases. The V and J ends lost 8 bases and 5 bases, in that order; junction bases with no gene match: 6. CDR1 is SGHTA, CDR2 FQGNSA, per germline. This CDR3 is 14 amino acids long. The CDR3 region has the DNA TGTGCCAGCCGGGGACAGGGGGCGAAGACTGAAGCTTTCTTT. Translating gives CASRGQGAKTEAFF. Together with reference TRBV7-2 and TRBJ1-1, the CDR3 gives the full variable domain: GAGVSQSPSNKVTEKGKDVELRCDPISGHTALYWYRQSLGQGLEFLIYFQGNSAPDKSGLPSDRFSAERTGGSVSTLTIQRTQQEDSAVYLCASRGQGAKTEAFFGQGTRLTVV.

The sample holds a few counts of this clonotype. V gene TRBV5-6 combines with J gene TRBJ1-1; D call uncertain. Trimming removed 0 bases at V and 0 bases at J, with 6 bases between. CDR1 and CDR2 from the germline V gene are SGHDT and YYEEEE. This CDR3 has 14 amino acids. CDR3 amino acids: CASSLGPMNTEAFF. The CDR3 region has the DNA TGTGCCAGCAGCTTGGGCCCCATGAACACTGAAGCTTTCTTT. Full variable domain (missing parts from reference TRBV5-6 and TRBJ1-1): DAGVTQSPTHLIKTRGQQVTLRCSPKSGHDTVSWYQQALGQGPQFIFQYYEEEERQRGNFPDRFSGHQFPNYSSELNVNALLLGDSALYLCASSLGPMNTEAFFGQGTRLTVV.

With regard to this clonotype: At one end the junction does not follow the germline gene, possibly because of a read error. Written as DNA, the CDR3 is TGTGCCGGCTCATCGGGACTAGCGGCTGGGGCCAACGTCCTGACTTTC. It codes for CAGSSGLAAGANVLTF. The V call is TRBV18, the J call TRBJ2-6; 11 bases are shared with TRBD2. The CDR3 is 16 amino acids. The germline V gene has CDR1 KGHSH and CDR2 LQKENI.

This clonotype was counted between two and nine times. This chain connects TRBV28 to TRBJ2-2; a weak D match, TRBD2 (6 bases). CDR3 length: 14 amino acids. Germline V gene data show CDR1 as MDHEN and CDR2 as SYDVKM. Trimming left V 2 bases short and J 3 bases short, with 7 bases between. The CDR3 protein is CASSLGTDTGELFF. Written as DNA, the CDR3 is TGTGCCAGCAGTTTAGGGACTGACACCGGGGAGCTGTTTTTT.

This clonotype was detected a few times. The rearrangement uses TRBV4-2 and TRBJ1-4; D gene ambiguous. This CDR3 region has 15 residues. Germline V gene data show CDR1 as LGHNA and CDR2 as YNFKEQ. V was trimmed by 0 bases and J by 5 bases, leaving 10 bases between them. The CDR3 nucleotides are TGTGCCAGCAGCCAAGATAGAAGGCCCAATGAAAAACTGTTTTTT. This translates into CASSQDRRPNEKLFF.

This clonotype was picked up many times. The junction departs from the called germline gene at one end, perhaps through a read error. The chain joins TRBV7-2 to TRBJ2-5; unclear D gene. The germline V gene has CDR1 SGHTA and CDR2 FQGNSA. The CDR3 has 12 amino acids. CDR3 bases: TGTGCCAGCAGTTTAGGAGAAGAGACCCAGTACTTC. Protein product: CASSLGEETQYF.

CDR3 region: CASSLDQAAKNIQYF. The CDR3 DNA is TGTGCCAGCAGTTTAGACCAGGCAGCCAAAAACATTCAGTACTTC. The chain carries TRBV27 and TRBJ2-4; unclear D gene. Germline V CDR1 and CDR2: MNHEY, SMNVEV (reference sequence). The CDR3 length is 15 residues. V lost 2 bases and J 0 bases, leaving 8 bases between the germline ends.

This clonotype has just a few counts. V gene TRBV6-6 combines with J gene TRBJ2-2, with D tentatively TRBD1 (6 bases). Germline V gene sequence: CDR1 MNHNY, CDR2 SVGAGI (reference sequence). With 7 bases removed from V and 1 base from J, the gap between germline ends came to 10 bases. CDR3 size: 14 residues. In nucleotides, the CDR3 is TGTGCCAGCACGGGACACCTGAACACCGGGGAGCTGTTTTTT. This encodes CASTGHLNTGELFF.